The sequence of this T cell receptor (beta chain) was determined in a study of cytomegalovirus exposure and HLA in healthy donors. Study-level results: A link between a missense DCLRE1C variant and TCR beta V- and J-gene trimming emerged from a later analysis. What a later analysis reportedly showed was that an Asian-associated ancestry cluster had fewer N-insertions than the roughly 700-donor mean.

In this sample, this clone turned up a few times. Its antigen is as yet unknown. In the PCR, 60 Vbeta and 13 Jbeta primers were used. Per the original data handling: Approximately 80 million unique TCR beta chains, 10 million to 13 million of them shared, were counted by a later analysis. Clones were sequenced by immunoSEQ multiplex PCR, and TCRdb holds only the in-frame ones, with some missing. V and J calls and clone size are copied from that table; D and trimming were computed from the DNA. The sample has about 140,000 clones; 61% are singletons. This TCR came from a male donor in good health and CMV-seronegative. Sequenced input: PBMCs.

CDR3 in amino acids: CASSPFPGTTQETQYF. DNA for the CDR3: TGTGCCAGCAGCCCTTTCCCCGGGACTACACAAGAGACCCAGTACTTC. This chain uses TRBV7-6 with TRBJ2-5; 7 nucleotides line up with TRBD2. V gave up 5 bases and J gave up 2 bases; unmatched junction bases: 11. The CDR3 sequence is 16 residues long. The germline V gene has CDR1 SGHVS and CDR2 FNYEAQ.